This T cell receptor (beta chain) was obtained from a study of neurological immune-mediated disorders. Study results and caveats: TCR-beta repertoires seemed private in all groups, with no expanded CDR3 amino acid sequences shared.

A single record per CDR3 protein comes from TCRdb applying MiXCR to the 5' RACE reads. This sample has 46,000 or so distinct CDR3 sequences, with under 13% found just once. This clonotype was observed at least ten times. Its antigen is undetermined. CDR1 and CDR2 from the germline V gene are SGHTA and FQGNSA. The CDR3 has 14 residues. Trimming pared 5 bases from V and 0 bases from J, leaving 11 bases between. The receptor comes from a woman aged 40 to 49 with HTLV-1-associated myelopathy (HAM/TSP). Sequencing was carried out using PBMCs. J is TRBJ2-7 and V is TRBV7-2; a weak D match, TRBD1 (6 bases). The CDR3 region is CASSADRSSYEQYF. The CDR3 DNA reads as TGTGCCAGCAGCGCCGACAGGAGCTCCTACGAGCAGTACTTC. The full variable domain, its missing parts supplied by reference TRBV7-2 and TRBJ2-7, is GAGVSQSPSNKVTEKGKDVELRCDPISGHTALYWYRQSLGQGLEFLIYFQGNSAPDKSGLPSDRFSAERTGGSVSTLTIQRTQQEDSAVYLCASSADRSSYEQYFGPGTRLTVT.